This record concerns one TCR beta chain sequence. The CDR3 has 16 residues. Germline V lookup: CDR1 SEHNR, CDR2 FQNEAQ (reference sequence). UMI-labeled 5' RACE yielded the TRB cDNA libraries. Reanalyzing the 5' RACE reads, TCRdb keeps one entry per CDR3 protein, without DNA. The listing contains fewer than 80,000 distinct CDR3 sequences. The sample comes from a study of CXCR3-negative and CXCR3-positive naive CD8 T cells. V is TRBV7-9 and J is TRBJ2-4; with no DNA, the TCRdb D assignment of TRBD1 cannot be verified. The source material was naive CXCR3- CD8+ T cells from blood. Subset meaning: CD45RO-CCR7+CD27+CD95- naive CD8+ T cells lacking CXCR3 (TNR3-). The sequence was obtained from a human donor in good health. Some clones in this sample may be carry-over from other donors' samples. This chain's CDR3 is CASSPPLGQLENIQYF.